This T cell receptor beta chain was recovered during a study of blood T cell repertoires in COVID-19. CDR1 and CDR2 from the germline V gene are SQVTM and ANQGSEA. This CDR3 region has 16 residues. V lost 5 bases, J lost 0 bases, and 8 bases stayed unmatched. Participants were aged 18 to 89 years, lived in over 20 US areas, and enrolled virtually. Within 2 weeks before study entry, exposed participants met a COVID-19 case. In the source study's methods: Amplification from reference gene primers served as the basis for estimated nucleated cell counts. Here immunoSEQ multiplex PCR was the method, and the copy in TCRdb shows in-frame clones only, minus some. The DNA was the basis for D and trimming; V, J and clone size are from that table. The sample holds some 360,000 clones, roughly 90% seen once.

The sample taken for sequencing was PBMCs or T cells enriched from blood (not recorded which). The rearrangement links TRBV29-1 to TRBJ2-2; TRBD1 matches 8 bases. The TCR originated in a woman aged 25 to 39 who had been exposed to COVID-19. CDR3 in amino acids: CSVILGDRPNTGELFF. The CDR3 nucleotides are TGCAGCGTTATCCTAGGGGACAGGCCGAACACCGGGGAGCTGTTTTTT.